This T cell receptor (beta chain) was sequenced for a study of OX40 agonist ivuxolimab in advanced cancers. For the study at large: Patients were dosed with the agonistic anti-OX40 (CD134) antibody ivuxolimab. Across the patients, intravenous ivuxolimab was delivered every 2 weeks at 0.01 to 10 mg/kg. Males comprised about 78% of the group, whose mean age was approximately 60 years (range 23 to 79).

Findings and limits, study-wide: Blood T cells, both CD4+ and CD8+, expanded clonally by week 6 at 0.1 to 3.0 mg/kg.

Assay: immunoSEQ multiplex PCR; the TCRdb copy retains only in-frame clones and omits some. The table shows fewer than 80,000 clones, with 85% occurring only once. Comment on this clone: Its antigen remains unidentified.

The receptor was isolated from an adult with an advanced solid tumor such as melanoma, head and neck, liver or kidney cancer. Here the sequenced sample was CD4+ or CD8+ T cells sorted from blood, taken in a trial of the OX40 agonist ivuxolimab.

CDR3 in amino acids: CASRGSSWEKLFF. The CDR3, as DNA: TGTGCCAGCAGAGGTAGTTCCTGGGAAAAACTGTTTTTT. The chain links TRBV2 to TRBJ1-4; no reliable D call. Trimming took 6 bases from V and 8 from J, leaving 13 bases between them. This CDR3 is built from 13 residues. Germline V gene lookup returns CDR1 SNHLY and CDR2 FYNNEI.